The 5 T cell receptor beta chains below were found in one sample sequenced in a study of shared clonotypes between healthy human individuals. Libraries were prepared by immunoSEQ multiplex PCR; TCRdb keeps only in-frame clonotypes and omits some of them. The sample includes approximately 1.9 million clones, about 93% seen only once; the top ten take around 1.7%. Terminally differentiated effector memory CD45RA+ cells were excluded by CCR7 positive selection of CD45RO-negative cells. Sample: naive CD8+ T cells from PBMCs. The receptors originated from a man aged 18 to 29 in good health. Some clones in this sample may be carry-over from other donors' samples.

Comments on this clone: Other DNA sequences within the sample encode an identical CDR3. The chain recombines TRBV7-3 with TRBJ2-7, with 8 bases lining up with TRBD2. The length of the CDR3 is 13 residues. V dropped 5 bases and J dropped 4; count of bases not matched to a gene: 4. Germline values: CDR1 SGHTA, CDR2 FQGTGA. Written as DNA, the CDR3 is TGTGCCAGCAGCCCCCGGGGGGGGTACGAGCAGTACTTC. This codes for CASSPRGGYEQYF.

The rearrangement links TRBV27 to TRBJ2-7; D perhaps matches TRBD1 (6 bases). Germline-derived CDR1 and CDR2 are MNHEY and SMNVEV (reference sequence). CDR3 size: 14 residues. The germline V and J ends were trimmed by 6 bases and 1 base, with 13 bases remaining between them. The CDR3 here is CASSLQGWSYEQYF. The CDR3 DNA follows: TGTGCCAGCAGCCTACAGGGTTGGTCCTACGAGCAGTACTTC.

V and J are TRBV7-9 and TRBJ1-5; unclear D gene. There are 14 residues in the CDR3. Germline V gives CDR1 SEHNR, CDR2 FQNEAQ (reference sequence). V gave up 1 base and J gave up 2 bases, with 6 bases separating them. The CDR3 DNA is TGTGCCAGCAGCTTAGGGTTTGGCAATCAGCCCCAGCATTTT. It specifies CASSLGFGNQPQHF.

This clone showed up just once. The chain recombines TRBV11-2 with TRBJ1-1; tentatively, D is TRBD1 (5 bases). The CDR3 runs 16 residues. The V gene lost 0 bases and the J gene lost 1 base, with 12 bases spanning the gap. Germline CDR1 and CDR2: SGHAT and FQNNGV. The CDR3 loop reads CASSLDWGRENTEAFF. CDR3 sequence (DNA): TGTGCCAGCAGCTTAGATTGGGGCAGGGAGAACACTGAAGCTTTCTTT. Full variable domain (remainder filled in from reference TRBV11-2 and TRBJ1-1): EAGVAQSPRYKIIEKRQSVAFWCNPISGHATLYWYQQILGQGPKLLIQFQNNGVVDDSQLPKDRFSAERLKGVDSTLKIQPAKLEDSAVYLCASSLDWGRENTEAFFGQGTRLTVV.

The CDR3 nucleotides are TGTGCCAGCAGCTCCACCCGGACTAGCGCCTACTTC. Its translation: CASSSTRTSAYF. This sequence joins TRBV11-2 and TRBJ2-7; the match to TRBD2 covers 9 bases. The CDR3 contains 12 residues. The germline gives CDR1 SGHAT, CDR2 FQNNGV. Trimming cost V 4 bases and J 13 bases; bases outside gene matches: 8.